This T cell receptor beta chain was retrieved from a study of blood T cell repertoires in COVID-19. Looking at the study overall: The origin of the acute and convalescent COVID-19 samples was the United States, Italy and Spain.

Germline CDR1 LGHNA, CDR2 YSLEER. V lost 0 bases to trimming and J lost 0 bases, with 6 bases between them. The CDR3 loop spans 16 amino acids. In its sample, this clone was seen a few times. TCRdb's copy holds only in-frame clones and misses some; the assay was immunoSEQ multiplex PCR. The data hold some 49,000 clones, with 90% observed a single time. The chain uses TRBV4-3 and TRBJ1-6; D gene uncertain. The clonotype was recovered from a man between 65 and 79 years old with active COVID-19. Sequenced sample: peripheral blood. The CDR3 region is CASSQDLSSYNSPLHF. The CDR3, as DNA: TGCGCCAGCAGCCAAGATCTAAGCTCCTATAATTCACCCCTCCACTTT.